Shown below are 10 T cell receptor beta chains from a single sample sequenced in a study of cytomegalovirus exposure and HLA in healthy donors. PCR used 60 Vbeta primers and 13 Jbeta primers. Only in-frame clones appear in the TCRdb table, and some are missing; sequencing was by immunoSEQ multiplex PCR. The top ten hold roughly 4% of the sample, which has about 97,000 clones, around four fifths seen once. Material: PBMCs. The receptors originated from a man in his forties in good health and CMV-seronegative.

The CDR3 coding sequence is TGTGCCAGCTCACCACGTACGGGGTATAATGAAGCTTTCTTT. Its translation: CASSPRTGYNEAFF. V is TRBV18 and J is TRBJ1-1; D gene unclear. Trimming cost V 1 base and J 7 bases, with 13 bases left between them. Germline V gene sequence: CDR1 KGHSH, CDR2 LQKENI. The CDR3 spans 14 residues.

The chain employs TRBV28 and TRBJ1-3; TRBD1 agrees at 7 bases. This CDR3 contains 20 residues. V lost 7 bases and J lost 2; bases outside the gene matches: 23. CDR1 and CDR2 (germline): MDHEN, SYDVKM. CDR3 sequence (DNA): TGTGCCAGCACCCCACCCGGCAGGGGGTTCACGTTGAGCACTGGAAACACCATATATTTT. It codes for CASTPPGRGFTLSTGNTIYF.

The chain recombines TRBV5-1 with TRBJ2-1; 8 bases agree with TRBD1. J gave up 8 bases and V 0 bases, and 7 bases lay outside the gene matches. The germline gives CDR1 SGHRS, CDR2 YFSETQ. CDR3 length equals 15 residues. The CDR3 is CASSLVAGGDDEQFF. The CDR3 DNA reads TGCGCCAGCAGCTTGGTAGCAGGGGGCGACGATGAGCAGTTCTTC.

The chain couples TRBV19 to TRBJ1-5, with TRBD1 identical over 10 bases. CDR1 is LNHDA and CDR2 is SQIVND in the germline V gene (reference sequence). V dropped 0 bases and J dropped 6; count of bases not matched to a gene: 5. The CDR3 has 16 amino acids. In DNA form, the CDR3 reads TGTGCCAGTAGTATAGACCCGACAGGGGGCACTCAGCCCCAGCATTTT. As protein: CASSIDPTGGTQPQHF.

As DNA, the CDR3 is TGTGCCAGCAGCACCGGACAGGGGGCTGTTAGGGAGACCCAGTACTTC. Translating it yields CASSTGQGAVRETQYF. V usage is TRBV5-4 and J usage is TRBJ2-5; 11 positions agree with TRBD1. The length of the CDR3 is 16 residues. CDR1 is SGHNT, CDR2 YYREEE, per germline (reference sequence). V lost 4 bases and J lost 5; bases outside the gene matches: 10.

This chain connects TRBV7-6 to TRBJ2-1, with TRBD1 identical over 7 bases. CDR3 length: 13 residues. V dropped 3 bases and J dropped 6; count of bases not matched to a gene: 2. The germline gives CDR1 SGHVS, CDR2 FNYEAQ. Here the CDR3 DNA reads TGTGCCAGCAGCTTGGGACAGATCAATGAGCAGTTCTTC. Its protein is CASSLGQINEQFF.

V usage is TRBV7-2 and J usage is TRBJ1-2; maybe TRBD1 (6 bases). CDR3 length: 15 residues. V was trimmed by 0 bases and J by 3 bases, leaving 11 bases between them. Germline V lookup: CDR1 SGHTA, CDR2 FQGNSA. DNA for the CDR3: TGTGCCAGCAGCTTAGCGTTGACAGGAGACTATGGCTACACCTTC. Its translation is CASSLALTGDYGYTF.

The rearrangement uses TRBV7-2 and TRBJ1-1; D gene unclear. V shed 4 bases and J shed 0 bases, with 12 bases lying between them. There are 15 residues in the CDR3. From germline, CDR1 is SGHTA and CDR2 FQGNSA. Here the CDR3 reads CASSWGGQMNTEAFF. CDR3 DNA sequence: TGTGCCAGCAGCTGGGGAGGGCAGATGAACACTGAAGCTTTCTTT. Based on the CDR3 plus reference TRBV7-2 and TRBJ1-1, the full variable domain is GAGVSQSPSNKVTEKGKDVELRCDPISGHTALYWYRQSLGQGLEFLIYFQGNSAPDKSGLPSDRFSAERTGGSVSTLTIQRTQQEDSAVYLCASSWGGQMNTEAFFGQGTRLTVV.

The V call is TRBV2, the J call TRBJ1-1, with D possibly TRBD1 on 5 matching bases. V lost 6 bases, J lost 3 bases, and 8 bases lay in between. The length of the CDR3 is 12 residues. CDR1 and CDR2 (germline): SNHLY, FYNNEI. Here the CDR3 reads CASSDSHTEAFF. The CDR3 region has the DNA TGTGCCAGCAGCGACAGCCACACTGAAGCTTTCTTT.

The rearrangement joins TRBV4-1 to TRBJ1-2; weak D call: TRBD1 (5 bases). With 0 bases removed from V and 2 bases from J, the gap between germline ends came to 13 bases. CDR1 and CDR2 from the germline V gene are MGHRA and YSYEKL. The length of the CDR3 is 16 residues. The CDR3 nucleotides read TGCGCCAGCAGCCAAGAAGGGCAAGGGGTGAACTATGGCTACACCTTC. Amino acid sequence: CASSQEGQGVNYGYTF.